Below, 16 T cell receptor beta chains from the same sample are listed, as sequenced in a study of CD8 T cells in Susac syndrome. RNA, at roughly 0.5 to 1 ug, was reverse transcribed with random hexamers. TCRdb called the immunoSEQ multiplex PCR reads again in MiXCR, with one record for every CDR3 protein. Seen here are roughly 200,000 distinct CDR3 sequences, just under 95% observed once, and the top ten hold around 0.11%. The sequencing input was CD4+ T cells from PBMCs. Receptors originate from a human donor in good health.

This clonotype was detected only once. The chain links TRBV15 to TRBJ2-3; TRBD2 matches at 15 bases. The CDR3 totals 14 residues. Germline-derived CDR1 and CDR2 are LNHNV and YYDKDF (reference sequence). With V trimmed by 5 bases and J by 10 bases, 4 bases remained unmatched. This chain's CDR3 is CATSHGTSGRSQYF. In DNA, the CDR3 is TGTGCCACCAGCCATGGGACTAGCGGGAGGTCGCAGTATTTT.

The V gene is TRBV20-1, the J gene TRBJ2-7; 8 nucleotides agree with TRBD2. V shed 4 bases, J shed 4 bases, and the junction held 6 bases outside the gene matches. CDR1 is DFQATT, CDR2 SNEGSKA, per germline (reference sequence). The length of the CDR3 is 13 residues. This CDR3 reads CSATSGSGYEQYF. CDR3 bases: TGCAGTGCTACCAGCGGGAGTGGGTACGAGCAGTACTTC.

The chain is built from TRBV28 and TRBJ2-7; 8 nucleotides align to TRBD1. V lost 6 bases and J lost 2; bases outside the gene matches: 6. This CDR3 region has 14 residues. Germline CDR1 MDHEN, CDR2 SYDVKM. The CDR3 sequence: CASRPGQVAYEQYF. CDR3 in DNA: TGTGCCAGCAGACCGGGACAGGTAGCCTACGAGCAGTACTTC.

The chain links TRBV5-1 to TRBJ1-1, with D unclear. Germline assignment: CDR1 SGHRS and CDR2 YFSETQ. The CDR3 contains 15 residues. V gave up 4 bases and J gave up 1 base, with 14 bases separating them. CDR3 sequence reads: CASSVNGGSNTEAFF. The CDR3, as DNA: TGCGCCAGCAGCGTAAACGGCGGGTCGAACACTGAAGCTTTCTTT.

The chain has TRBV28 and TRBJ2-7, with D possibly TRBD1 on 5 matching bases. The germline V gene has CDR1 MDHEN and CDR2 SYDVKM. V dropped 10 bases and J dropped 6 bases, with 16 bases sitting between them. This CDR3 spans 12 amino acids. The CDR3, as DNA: TGTGCCACCCAACTCCCAGGGTCCGAGCAGTACTTC. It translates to CATQLPGSEQYF.

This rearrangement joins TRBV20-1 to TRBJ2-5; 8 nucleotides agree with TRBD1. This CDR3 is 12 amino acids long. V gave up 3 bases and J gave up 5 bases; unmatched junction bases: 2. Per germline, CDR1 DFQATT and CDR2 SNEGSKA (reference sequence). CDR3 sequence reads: CSASQGAETQYF. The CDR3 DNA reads TGCAGTGCTAGCCAGGGGGCCGAGACCCAGTACTTC.

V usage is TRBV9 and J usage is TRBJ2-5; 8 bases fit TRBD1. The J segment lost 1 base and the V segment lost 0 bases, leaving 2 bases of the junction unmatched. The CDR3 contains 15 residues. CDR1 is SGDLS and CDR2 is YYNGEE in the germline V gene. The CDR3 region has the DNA TGTGCCAGCAGCGTAGGGACAGGGCCCCAAGAGACCCAGTACTTC. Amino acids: CASSVGTGPQETQYF.

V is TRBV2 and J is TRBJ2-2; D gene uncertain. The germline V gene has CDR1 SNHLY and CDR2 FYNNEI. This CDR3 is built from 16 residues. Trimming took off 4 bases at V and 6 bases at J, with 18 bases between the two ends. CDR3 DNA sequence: TGTGCCAGCAGTGCTCAGTCCAGTGTGGCCCCCGGGGAGCTGTTTTTT. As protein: CASSAQSSVAPGELFF.

Written as DNA, the CDR3 is TGTGCCAGCAGCCCCGGAGGAGCTGGCGCTTTCTTT. Amino acids: CASSPGGAGAFF. The gene calls are TRBV3-1 and TRBJ1-1; no definite D call. The CDR3 consists of 12 residues. The germline V and J ends were trimmed by 4 bases and 11 bases, with 14 bases remaining between them. From germline, CDR1 is LGHDT and CDR2 YNNKEL (reference sequence). Supplemented by reference TRBV3-1 and TRBJ1-1, the full variable domain reads DTAVSQTPKYLVTQMGNDKSIKCEQNLGHDTMYWYKQDSKKFLKIMFSYNNKELIINETVPNRFSPKSPDKAHLNLHINSLELGDSAVYFCASSPGGAGAFFGQGTRLTVV.

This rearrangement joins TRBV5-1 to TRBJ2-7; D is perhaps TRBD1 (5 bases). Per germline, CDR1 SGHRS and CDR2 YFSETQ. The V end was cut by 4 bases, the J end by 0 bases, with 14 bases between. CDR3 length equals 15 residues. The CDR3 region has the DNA TGCGCCAGCAGCGTGGACATCAAGATCTCCTACGAGCAGTACTTC. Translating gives CASSVDIKISYEQYF. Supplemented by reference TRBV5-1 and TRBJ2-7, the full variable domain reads KAGVTQTPRYLIKTRGQQVTLSCSPISGHRSVSWYQQTPGQGLQFLFEYFSETQRNKGNFPGRFSGRQFSNSRSEMNVSTLELGDSALYLCASSVDIKISYEQYFGPGTRLTVT.

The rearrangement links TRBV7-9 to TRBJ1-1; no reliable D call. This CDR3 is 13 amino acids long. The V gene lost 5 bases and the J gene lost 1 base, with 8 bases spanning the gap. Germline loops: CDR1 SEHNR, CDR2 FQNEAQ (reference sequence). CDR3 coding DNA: TGTGCCAGCAGCCATGACCGGAACACTGAAGCTTTCTTT. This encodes CASSHDRNTEAFF.

The CDR3 nucleotides are TGTGCCAGCACTCAGGGCCTTAACACCGGGGAGCTGTTTTTT. It translates to CASTQGLNTGELFF. The gene calls are TRBV12-3 or TRBV12-4 and TRBJ2-2, with D maybe TRBD1 (5 bases). The CDR3 covers 14 residues. Trimming cost V 7 bases and J 2 bases, with 11 bases left between them.

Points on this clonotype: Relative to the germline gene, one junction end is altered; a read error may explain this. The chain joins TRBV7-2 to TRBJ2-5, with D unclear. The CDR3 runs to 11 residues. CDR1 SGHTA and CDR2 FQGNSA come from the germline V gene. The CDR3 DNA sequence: TGTGCCAGCAGCTTTCAAGAGACCCTGTACTTC. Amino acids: CASSFQETLYF.

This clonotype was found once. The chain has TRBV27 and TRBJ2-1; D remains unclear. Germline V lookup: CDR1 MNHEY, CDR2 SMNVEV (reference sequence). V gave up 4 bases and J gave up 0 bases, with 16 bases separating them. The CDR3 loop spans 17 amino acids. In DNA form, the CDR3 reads TGTGCCAGCAGTTCTCATCACCGGGTGAGCTCCTACAATGAGCAGTTCTTC. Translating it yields CASSSHHRVSSYNEQFF.

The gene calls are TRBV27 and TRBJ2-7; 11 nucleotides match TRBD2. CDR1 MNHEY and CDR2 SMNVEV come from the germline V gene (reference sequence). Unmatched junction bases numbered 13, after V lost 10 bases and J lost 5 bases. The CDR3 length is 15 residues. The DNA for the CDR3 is TGTGCCACCAGAGCCCGACTAGCGGGATGGAACGAGCAGTACTTC. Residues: CATRARLAGWNEQYF.

The CDR3 DNA sequence: TGCAGCGTTGGCCAGCTCGGAAGCACAGATACGCAGTATTTT. This encodes CSVGQLGSTDTQYF. The chain has TRBV29-1 and TRBJ2-3; the D is unclear. This CDR3 is built from 14 residues. The germline V gene has CDR1 SQVTM and CDR2 ANQGSEA. The V end was cut by 4 bases, the J end by 0 bases, with 11 bases between.